The entry below gives a single T cell receptor (beta chain) sequence along with its context. The data derive from a study of blood T cell repertoires in COVID-19. Clones were read by immunoSEQ multiplex PCR, and TCRdb kept only the in-frame ones, dropping some. The table records under 40,000 clones, about 80% of them present only once. The sample comprised peripheral blood. The receptor was derived from a woman in her seventies with acute or convalescent COVID-19.

In DNA form, the CDR3 reads TGTGCCAGCAGTTTAGGGACATCTAATACGGCTTTCTTT. Protein: CASSLGTSNTAFF. The chain links TRBV28 to TRBJ1-1, with a weak D call TRBD1 (6 bases). The V gene lost 2 bases and the J gene lost 11 bases, with 15 bases spanning the gap. The CDR3 has 13 residues. Germline V gene sequence: CDR1 MDHEN, CDR2 SYDVKM.